Sequencing of this T cell receptor beta chain was carried out in a study of CD8 T cells in ankylosing spondylitis. The germline V gene has CDR1 MNHNS and CDR2 SASEGT. The CDR3 loop spans 17 amino acids. V shed 4 bases, J shed 1 base, and the junction held 11 bases outside the gene matches. Study outcomes and limitations: Significantly higher representation of disease-linked clones was reported for matched ankylosing spondylitis synovial fluid. A TCR beta motif of roughly 8 highly homologous variants appeared characteristic of ankylosing spondylitis blood.

Points on this clonotype: Its antigen is not identified.

5'-RACE, quantitative and with molecular barcodes, yielded the TCR beta libraries. TCRdb reprocessed the 5' RACE reads via MiXCR and lists one record per CDR3 protein. The sample holds under 120,000 distinct CDR3 sequences, more than 20% seen once. The chain joins TRBV6-1 to TRBJ1-1; 8 nucleotides agree with TRBD1. The receptor's source is a male donor with ankylosing spondylitis. The sample taken for sequencing was synovial fluid, either unsorted or a sorted T cell fraction (not recorded which). For the CDR3, the DNA is TGTGCCAGCAGTGCAGCAGGACAGGGATTATGGAACACTGAAGCTTTCTTT. It codes for CASSAAGQGLWNTEAFF.